The 19 T cell receptor beta chains below all came from one sample that was sequenced in a study of cytomegalovirus exposure and HLA in healthy donors. The PCR had 60 Vbeta and 13 Jbeta primers. The repertoire was sequenced with immunoSEQ multiplex PCR; TCRdb's copy has only in-frame clones and lacks some. The sample records some 130,000 clones, roughly 80% being singletons. Sample: PBMCs. The receptors were sampled from a male donor in good health and CMV-seronegative.

This chain links TRBV29-1 with TRBJ1-1; D is ambiguous. CDR1 and CDR2 (germline): SQVTM, ANQGSEA. Trimming cost V 1 base and J 1 base, with 10 bases left between them. This CDR3 has 14 residues. Written as DNA, the CDR3 is TGCAGCGTTGAAGGCCATTTGCGGAACACTGAAGCTTTCTTT. Its protein is CSVEGHLRNTEAFF.

The chain links TRBV15 to TRBJ2-4; D is perhaps TRBD1 (6 bases). Trimming removed 0 bases at V and 6 bases at J, with 12 bases between. Looked up from germline, CDR1 is LNHNV and CDR2 is YYDKDF (reference sequence). CDR3 size: 15 residues. The CDR3 DNA reads as TGTGCCACCAGCAGAGACAGGGGAGCTTTAAACATTCAGTACTTC. It yields the protein CATSRDRGALNIQYF.

This chain joins TRBV11-2 and TRBJ2-2; maybe TRBD1 (8 bases). In germline, CDR1 is SGHAT, CDR2 FQNNGV. The CDR3 totals 16 residues. Between the trimmed V and J ends, which lost 1 base and 7 bases, there was a span of 16 bases. DNA of the CDR3: TGTGCCAGCAGCTTAGTGAGGGACAGGACTAGCGGGGAGCTGTTTTTT. Amino acids: CASSLVRDRTSGELFF.

V gene TRBV11-2 combines with J gene TRBJ2-7; D ambiguous. Trimming took 1 base from V and 1 from J, leaving 5 bases between them. CDR3 length equals 13 residues. Germline CDR1 is SGHAT and CDR2 is FQNNGV. The DNA of the CDR3 is TGTGCCAGCAGCTTAGCACAGTCCTACGAGCAGTACTTC. Its protein product is CASSLAQSYEQYF. Supplemented by reference TRBV11-2 and TRBJ2-7, the full variable domain reads EAGVAQSPRYKIIEKRQSVAFWCNPISGHATLYWYQQILGQGPKLLIQFQNNGVVDDSQLPKDRFSAERLKGVDSTLKIQPAKLEDSAVYLCASSLAQSYEQYFGPGTRLTVT.

There are a few counts of this clone. The gene calls are TRBV19 and TRBJ1-2; 9 bases line up with TRBD1. Germline V lookup: CDR1 LNHDA, CDR2 SQIVND (reference sequence). This CDR3 spans 15 amino acids. V lost 5 bases, J lost 5 bases, and 9 bases stayed unmatched. The CDR3 sequence: CASSAGQGFGYGYTF. In DNA form, the CDR3 reads TGTGCCAGTAGTGCGGGACAGGGCTTTGGGTATGGCTACACCTTC.

The gene calls are TRBV4-1 and TRBJ2-3; the match to TRBD2 covers 7 bases. CDR3 length equals 16 residues. Trimming removed 3 bases from V and 0 bases from J; junction bases left unmatched: 6. Per the germline V gene, CDR1 is MGHRA and CDR2 is YSYEKL. The CDR3 sequence: CASSQVGRSSTDTQYF. CDR3 in DNA: TGCGCCAGCAGCCAGGTCGGGAGGTCTAGCACAGATACGCAGTATTTT.

The CDR3, as DNA: TGCGCCAGCAGCCAAGAGCCTGACAGGGGGCAGGGCGGGGAGCTGTTTTTT. Encoded protein: CASSQEPDRGQGGELFF. The V and J genes are TRBV4-3 and TRBJ2-2, with 10 bases lining up with TRBD1. The CDR3 totals 17 residues. After removal of 0 bases from V and 7 bases from J, the junction contained 8 bases not matched to a gene. Germline V gene sequence: CDR1 LGHNA, CDR2 YSLEER.

V is TRBV28 and J is TRBJ1-2; no clear D gene. This CDR3 comprises 16 residues. Trimming removed 2 bases from V and 2 bases from J, with 15 bases in between. CDR1 MDHEN and CDR2 SYDVKM come from the germline V gene. The CDR3 sequence: CASSLGNSAGNYGYTF. In DNA, the CDR3 is TGTGCCAGCAGTTTAGGAAATTCGGCGGGAAACTATGGCTACACCTTC.

A single count supports this clone. The J gene is TRBJ1-1, the V gene TRBV5-1; 9 nucleotides line up with TRBD1. Germline V gene data show CDR1 as SGHRS and CDR2 as YFSETQ. CDR3 length: 16 amino acids. Trimming cost V 4 bases and J 4 bases; bases outside gene matches: 11. The CDR3 protein is CASSPTGGMLSTEAFF. The CDR3 nucleotides read TGCGCCAGCAGCCCGACAGGGGGAATGTTAAGCACTGAAGCTTTCTTT.

The chain joins TRBV27 to TRBJ2-3, with 9 bases lining up with TRBD2. CDR3 size: 14 residues. Per germline, CDR1 MNHEY and CDR2 SMNVEV (reference sequence). After removal of 10 bases from V and 1 base from J, the junction contained 6 bases not matched to a gene. CDR3 sequence reads: CATLASGGTDTQYF. Written as DNA, the CDR3 is TGTGCCACCCTAGCTAGCGGGGGCACAGATACGCAGTATTTT.

This chain links TRBV13 with TRBJ2-2, with 11 positions matching TRBD2. The CDR3 has 17 amino acids. The trim removed 5 bases at V and 5 bases at J, leaving 10 bases unmatched. CDR1 and CDR2 (germline): PRHDT, FYEKMQ (reference sequence). The CDR3 region has the DNA TGTGCCAGCAGCCCCCCCAGACTAGCGGGGTGGACCGGGGAGCTGTTTTTT. Protein product: CASSPPRLAGWTGELFF.

CDR3 residues: CATSSFSIPGDGTDTQYF. DNA of the CDR3: TGTGCCACCAGCAGCTTCTCGATTCCCGGGGATGGCACAGATACGCAGTATTTT. J is TRBJ2-3 and V is TRBV15, with D perhaps TRBD2 (5 bases). The V gene's germline CDR1 is LNHNV and CDR2 YYDKDF (reference sequence). The germline V and J ends were trimmed by 3 bases and 1 base, with 20 bases remaining between them. The CDR3 extends over 18 amino acids.

The chain employs TRBV7-3 and TRBJ2-7; 9 bases line up with TRBD1. The CDR3 spans 14 residues. V lost 0 bases, J lost 6 bases, and 3 bases stayed unmatched. From germline, CDR1 is SGHTA and CDR2 FQGTGA. CDR3 nucleotide sequence: TGTGCCAGCAGCTTAACTGACAGGGGGAGCGAGCAGTACTTC. Protein product: CASSLTDRGSEQYF.

The chain uses TRBV11-2 and TRBJ2-1; D is uncertain. The CDR3 is 15 residues long. Per germline, CDR1 SGHAT and CDR2 FQNNGV. Trimming cost V 0 bases and J 0 bases, with 6 bases left between them. The CDR3 DNA reads as TGTGCCAGCAGCTTAGAGGCGGACTCCTACAATGAGCAGTTCTTC. Translation gives CASSLEADSYNEQFF. The entire variable domain, with the rest obtained from reference TRBV11-2 and TRBJ2-1, is as follows: EAGVAQSPRYKIIEKRQSVAFWCNPISGHATLYWYQQILGQGPKLLIQFQNNGVVDDSQLPKDRFSAERLKGVDSTLKIQPAKLEDSAVYLCASSLEADSYNEQFFGPGTRLTVL.

The chain links TRBV4-2 to TRBJ2-2; the D is unclear. In germline, CDR1 is LGHNA, CDR2 YNFKEQ. The CDR3 sequence is 17 residues long. V was shortened by 0 bases and J by 7 bases, with 18 bases between the two germline ends. DNA for the CDR3: TGTGCCAGCAGCCAAGATGAAGCTTGGAGATCGGGCGGGGAGCTGTTTTTT. It specifies CASSQDEAWRSGGELFF.

CDR3 sequence reads: CASRPGLAASYEQYF. CDR3 in DNA: TGTGCCAGCAGACCGGGACTAGCGGCCTCCTACGAGCAGTACTTC. The V gene is TRBV11-2, the J gene TRBJ2-7; TRBD2 aligns across 11 bases. Germline V gene sequence: CDR1 SGHAT, CDR2 FQNNGV. V gave up 6 bases and J gave up 0 bases; unmatched junction bases: 4. The CDR3 contains 15 residues.

This rearrangement joins TRBV7-2 to TRBJ2-5, with unresolved D. With 5 bases removed from V and 0 bases from J, the gap between germline ends came to 13 bases. The CDR3 runs to 15 residues. Germline V gene lookup returns CDR1 SGHTA and CDR2 FQGNSA. The CDR3 sequence is CASSTIVTNQETQYF. DNA for the CDR3: TGTGCCAGCAGCACTATCGTCACAAACCAAGAGACCCAGTACTTC.

The chain employs TRBV7-6 and TRBJ2-2, with 7 bases matching TRBD1. CDR3 length: 17 amino acids. Looked up from germline, CDR1 is SGHVS and CDR2 is FNYEAQ. The V and J ends lost 0 bases and 2 bases, in that order; junction bases with no gene match: 6. The CDR3 nucleotides read TGTGCCAGCAGCTTAGCGAAGGGACAGCCAAACACCGGGGAGCTGTTTTTT. Its translation is CASSLAKGQPNTGELFF.

This chain joins TRBV4-3 and TRBJ1-4; 9 bases fit TRBD1. V trimming: 1 base; J trimming: 7 bases; junction bases outside the gene matches: 4. CDR1 LGHNA and CDR2 YSLEER come from the germline V gene. CDR3 size: 15 residues. The CDR3 DNA follows: TGCGCCAGCAGCCAAGCACCACAGGGGGCTGAAAAACTGTTTTTT. Translating it yields CASSQAPQGAEKLFF.